The rows below give T cell receptor beta chains drawn from one sample of a study of graft-versus-host responses after intestinal transplantation. The method was immunoSEQ multiplex PCR; TCRdb's version includes in-frame clones alone and lacks a portion of them. The sample records more than 65,000 clones, about nine tenths being singletons. Their cognate antigens are unknown. The sequenced sample was unstimulated CD8+ T cells sorted from spleen or lymph node cells, obtained before intestinal transplant. Receptors were obtained from a human donor who received an intestinal transplant. Each CDR3 is given with its conserved first and last residue. The D gene is left open where the match is weak. Clone size is given for some rows only: seen once, a few or many times, or a class if the clone is expanded.

.	TRBD2	TRBV29-1	TRBJ2-1	CSAGGNEQFF
.	TRBD1	TRBV4-1	TRBJ1-3	CASSPNRGQNSGNTIYF
.	TRBD2	TRBV9	TRBJ2-7	CASSPPGGEQYF
.	TRBD1	TRBV6-1	TRBJ1-2	CASSVGQEAFYGYTF
.	TRBD1	TRBV5-1	TRBJ1-3	CASSPMTGGQAGDTIYF
.	.	TRBV5-8	TRBJ2-7	CASSSPGPHEQYF
.	.	TRBV19	TRBJ2-7	CASRWANEQYF
few	.	TRBV10-2	TRBJ1-1	CASSEVQMNTEAFF
.	.	TRBV11-2	TRBJ2-5	CASSSPKETQYF
.	.	TRBV5-6	TRBJ2-7	CASSLVGEQYF
few	.	TRBV5-6	TRBJ1-1	CASSSGQFEAFF
.	TRBD1	TRBV5-4	TRBJ1-6	CASRVTGAFANSPLHF
.	.	TRBV7-6	TRBJ1-3	CASSSYLFLTEGLAGNTIYF
.	TRBD2	TRBV27	TRBJ2-7	CASSLRLGLAYEQYF
.	TRBD1	TRBV12-5	TRBJ1-2	CASGSTGGRDYGYTF
once	.	TRBV30	TRBJ1-1	CAWRNNRVSEAFF
.	TRBD1	TRBV6-6	TRBJ2-7	CASSYPRTGVHEQYF
.	TRBD1	TRBV5-6	TRBJ2-1	CASSWGTGTQFF
.	TRBD2	TRBV19	TRBJ2-1	CASSIAGGDEQFF
.	TRBD1	TRBV5-6	TRBJ1-3	CASSFGTTGTIYF
few	TRBD1	TRBV19	TRBJ1-1	CASSIGGTGATEAFF
.	TRBD2	TRBV11-2	TRBJ2-5	CASSLEGTRGETQYF